This T cell receptor (beta chain) originates from a study of T and B cells in COVID-19 patients. Across the whole study: Of 20 to 25 active-infection patients, under 19 carried comorbidities linked to unfavorable COVID-19 outcome.

Study-wide findings and caveats: The recovered cohort had about 2,300 exclusive TCR clusters, including roughly 28 low generation probability clusters. Sorted SARS-CoV-2-responsive or tetramer+ T cells and CD4+, regulatory and CD8+ subsets were not yet sequenced. Active COVID-19 showed highly clonal TRB repertoires; recovery showed diversity and richness above healthy donors.

BIOMED2 TRB-A/B primer pools were used in multiplex TRB PCR. TCRdb reprocessed the multiplex PCR reads with MiXCR, giving one entry per CDR3 protein. The sample comprises roughly 21,000 distinct CDR3 sequences, under 35% of which are singletons, and over 2% rests with the top ten. CDR3 length: 13 amino acids. Trimming stripped 4 bases from V and 2 bases from J, with 6 bases between. Germline V gene sequence: CDR1 KGHDR, CDR2 SFDVKD. From blood, about 250-500 ng of genomic DNA served as TRB template. This clonotype was found many times. Its target is not known. The sequence derives from a human donor who had recovered from COVID-19. The sequencing input was blood. The chain is built from TRBV24-1 and TRBJ2-3, with no clear D. The CDR3 nucleotides are TGTGCCACCAGTGACCAGAACACAGATACGCAGTATTTT. It specifies CATSDQNTDTQYF.